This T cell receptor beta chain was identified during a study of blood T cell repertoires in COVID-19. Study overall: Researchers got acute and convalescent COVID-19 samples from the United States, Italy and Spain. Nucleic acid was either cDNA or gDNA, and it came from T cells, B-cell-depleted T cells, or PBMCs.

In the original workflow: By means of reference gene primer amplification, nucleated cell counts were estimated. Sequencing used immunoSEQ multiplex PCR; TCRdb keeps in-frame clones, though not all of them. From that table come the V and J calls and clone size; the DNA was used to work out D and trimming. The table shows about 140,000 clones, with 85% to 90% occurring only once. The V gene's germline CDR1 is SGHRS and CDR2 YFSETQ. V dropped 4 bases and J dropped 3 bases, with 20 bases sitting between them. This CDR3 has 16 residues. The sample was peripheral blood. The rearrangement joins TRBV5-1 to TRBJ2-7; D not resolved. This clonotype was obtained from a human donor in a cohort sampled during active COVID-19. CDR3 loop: CASSPPSWPPNYEQYF. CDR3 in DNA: TGCGCCAGCAGCCCACCCTCTTGGCCCCCGAACTACGAGCAGTACTTC.